This T cell receptor (beta chain) was found in a study of cytomegalovirus exposure and HLA in healthy donors (dated by TCRdb to the late 2010s). In terms of the full investigation: In an earlier analysis of 550 to 750 of the donors, less than 350 Gb of sequence data and 90 million to 120 million unique TCR beta sequences from 180 million or so T cells were reported. Donor age, sex, ethnicity and CMV serostatus were compiled together with the repertoire data. The study was designed to test whether signatures of past pathogen exposure could be identified by cataloging public T cell receptors. In a later analysis, previously published TCR beta repertoires from 550 to 750 donors were re-analyzed and high-resolution HLA genotyping was added so that TCR occurrence patterns could be studied. HLA typing covered class I and class II loci at four-digit resolution. The number of donors typed differed by locus, with about 629-630 for A, B, C, DRB1 and DQB1, over 500 for DQA1, 600 to 610 for DPA1, and around 430 for DPB1. The study combined high-throughput TCR immunosequencing, statistical association of individual TCRs with disease status, and machine learning to predict cytomegalovirus infection status. Several DR-DQ haplotypes were handled as single units for association and clustering because linkage in the cohort was strong. Using immunosequencing, the study profiled T cell repertoires from 550 to 750 subjects and related those repertoires to cytomegalovirus serostatus. All discovery cohort repertoires had been generated on a single sequencing platform. A later genetic analysis used genome-wide SNP genotypes for about 60% of the roughly 700 donors, treating that subset as a discovery cohort. In the later analysis, no new phenotypic data were used to find candidate immune exposures; instead, reliance was placed on TCR beta sequences and their occurrence across donors. A separate validation cohort of more than 100 different subjects was used in addition to the approximately 670-subject first cohort. The genetic ancestry cluster associated with self-reported Caucasian donors included about 84% of the approximately 410 genotyped donors. In an earlier analysis of around 540 of the donors, high-throughput TCR beta sequencing was used to judge whether each TCR beta V gene segment behaved as functional or pseudogenic. Roughly 310 gigabases of sequencing data and tens of millions of unique TCR sequences were included in an early release covering roughly 700 HLA-typed donors. On average, around 240,000 unique TCR beta nucleotide sequences were sequenced per donor among 398 genotyped donors of the cohort, with roughly 18% of those sequences being non-productive. What the research found in general, with its limitations: In an earlier analysis of 587 of the donors, most TCR beta V segments were observed in productive rearrangements about 87% or about 30% of the time, broadly matching IMGT annotations. In a later genetic analysis, a missense DCLRE1C variant was associated with V-gene and J-gene trimming of TCR beta chains, and the association was replicated in an independent cohort. About 17 rarely observed V segments, including chromosome 9 orphons, were excluded from the earlier analysis of a few hundred of the donors because counts were too low. Most TCR sequences were seen in very few donors, while some public TCRs were found in many individuals. The classifier was reported to diagnose cytomegalovirus status with high specificity and sensitivity in both the original and validation cohorts. Roughly uniform sequencing depth across donors was assumed in presence/absence analyses, although this assumption may not hold. Because some donors lacked HLA typing at each locus, the association tests relied only on the typed subset. The sequencing pipeline was judged likely to have produced a cluster of highly shared sequence variants as a technical artifact. For the cohort, immune exposure information was limited to CMV serostatus. In vitro tests confirmed that a few of the cytomegalovirus-associated TCR beta chains recognize cytomegalovirus antigens. In the study, about 150 TCR beta chains were listed as associated with cytomegalovirus. A further reported finding was that TCR beta sequences accurately predicted the HLA-A and HLA-B alleles for most subjects in the first cohort. In this cohort, only TCR beta chains were sequenced, and detectable features were limited by the absence of alpha or paired-chain data. Compared with the roughly 670-donor mean, donors in an Asian-associated ancestry cluster had fewer N-insertions in productive TCRs, according to a later genetic analysis. When HLA alleles, especially DR and DQ, strongly co-occurred, attributing TCR associations to individual alleles was difficult. The 87-base-pair reads could not distinguish some IMGT-functional V segments, including TRBV6-2 and TRBV6-3, so those segments were excluded. A later analysis found that most CMV-associated TCR beta chains appeared HLA-restricted, with HLA associations seemingly driven largely by CMV exposure. Linkage disequilibrium might explain the correlated functional status among segregating V segments, but an unknown experimental factor could not be excluded. A later analysis found that TCR association rates varied across HLA loci, with DRB1 alleles showing the most associated TCRs and HLA-C alleles the fewest. According to a later analysis, parvovirus B19, influenza, CMV and Epstein-Barr virus appeared linked to several top co-occurrence clusters. In a later analysis, HLA-associated TCR beta chains were found to be more clonally expanded and to have lower generation probabilities than equally common non-associated chains. The authors suggested that the approach could potentially be extended to other disease states and immunological phenotypes. At a false discovery rate of 0.05, a later analysis linked 16,000 or so TCR beta sequences to specific HLA alleles.

The cohort consisted of more than 650 healthy bone marrow donors. At the time of sampling, all cohort members were nominally healthy, though unrecorded immune exposures were likely present. The donor tested CMV seronegative, placing the donor among the 350 to 400 seronegative members of the cohort. Each donor provided a peripheral blood sample, and peripheral blood mononuclear cells were used for TCR beta sequencing. Genomic DNA extraction from the blood cell samples was performed with the Qiagen DNeasy Blood Extraction Kit. About this clone itself: Its antigen is unknown. Per-base quality was not reported, and no clone a single base away is much larger than it.

Library prep was done by the immunoSEQ multiplex PCR assay. The multiplex PCR relied on a mix of 60 forward primers for TCR Vbeta segments and 13 reverse primers for TCR Jbeta segments. Amplification of the CDR3 region of rearranged TCR beta genes was performed with a multiplex PCR assay on genomic DNA. The amplified TCR beta libraries were sequenced on the Illumina HiSeq System as 87-base-pair reads. In the original analysis: A later analysis counted approximately 74 million unique TCR beta chains across the 550 to 750 repertoires, and 9.5 million to 11 million of these chains were shared by at least two donors. To remove PCR and sequencing errors, raw reads were error-corrected and collapsed into unique sequences using a nearest-neighbor algorithm that merged closely related sequences. V, D and J gene segments were assigned by aligning CDR3 sequences to IMGT reference sequences. For a sequence to be retained, at least a six-nucleotide match to both a V gene segment and a J gene segment was required. A rearrangement was called productive if the CDR3 had no stop codons and remained in frame with V and J, and every other rearrangement was called non-productive. CDR3 was defined by IMGT convention, running from the second conserved V-encoded cysteine to the conserved J-encoded phenylalanine. The earlier analysis of 450 to 750 of the donors excluded any sequence lacking an unambiguous match to a single V gene segment. An earlier analysis of a few hundred of the donors classified V segments as functional when productive rearrangements were above 56.7% and as segregating when the standard deviation between donors was above 5%. A statistical classification framework was developed to diagnose cytomegalovirus status using the catalog of TCR beta chain sequences. In a later analysis, V and J genes were assigned by comparing TCR nucleotide sequences against IMGT/GENE-DB human TR gene sequences. In a later analysis, CDR3 sequences and most-parsimonious VDJ recombination scenarios were assigned using the TCRdist pipeline. In a later analysis, every TCR beta chain was defined by the combination of its CDR3 amino acid sequence and its V-gene family, and reads without a unique V-gene family were dropped. In a later analysis, fewer than 650 highly shared, low-generation-probability nucleotide sequences were removed to address suspected cross-contamination and a sequencing artifact. For each public chain, a later analysis derived a clonal expansion index from normalized ranks of inferred template counts within each repertoire. A later analysis computed generation probabilities with a VDJ recombination model fitted to out-of-frame rearrangements, and checked the results against IGoR. In a later analysis, TCR-TCR, TCR-HLA and TCR-CMV co-occurrence was scored with hypergeometric tests, and a repertoire-size bias correction was applied to TCR pairs. In a later analysis, false discovery rates were estimated by permuting HLA or CMV assignments 20 times. In a later analysis, co-occurring TCRs were grouped using DBSCAN, with TCRdist sequence similarity added in when clustering inside HLA-allele-positive subsets. Co-occurrence clustering excluded repertoires with fewer than 30,000 or more than 120,000 public chains, plus five with anomalous nucleotide sharing. What TCRdb holds here is the immuneACCESS table cut down to in-frame rearrangements. Part of the clones is not present; checked against another copy, under half of the missing clones reflect an unresolved V gene, and the others are unexplained. V and J calls and clone size are copied from that table; D and trimming were computed from the DNA. The sample has 120,000 or so clones on record, around 81% of them singletons. The top ten clonotypes cover 2% to 2.5% of the sample.

The germline V gene provides CDR1 SGHDN and CDR2 FVKESK. The germline ends are 13 bases apart after V is trimmed by 1 base and J by 12 bases. There are 13 amino acids in the CDR3, from cysteine to phenylalanine inclusive. Only the CDR3 region is kept as DNA, spanning 39 bases read in frame from base 1. The chain employs TRBV14 and TRBJ2-1; the D gene assignment is ambiguous. The sample consisted of PBMCs. The clonotype was recovered from a woman aged 40 to 49 in good health and CMV-seronegative. This receptor has the CDR3 CASSQGLLHGQFF. In nucleotides, the sequence is TGTGCCAGCAGCCAAGGACTCCTCCATGGGCAGTTCTTC. Where the CDR3 stops, the reference TRBV14 and TRBJ2-1 genes take over; the full variable domain is EAGVTQFPSHSVIEKGQTVTLRCDPISGHDNLYWYRRVMGKEIKFLLHFVKESKQDESGMPNNRFLAERTGGTYSTLKVQPAELEDSGVYFCASSQGLLHGQFFGPGTRLTVL.